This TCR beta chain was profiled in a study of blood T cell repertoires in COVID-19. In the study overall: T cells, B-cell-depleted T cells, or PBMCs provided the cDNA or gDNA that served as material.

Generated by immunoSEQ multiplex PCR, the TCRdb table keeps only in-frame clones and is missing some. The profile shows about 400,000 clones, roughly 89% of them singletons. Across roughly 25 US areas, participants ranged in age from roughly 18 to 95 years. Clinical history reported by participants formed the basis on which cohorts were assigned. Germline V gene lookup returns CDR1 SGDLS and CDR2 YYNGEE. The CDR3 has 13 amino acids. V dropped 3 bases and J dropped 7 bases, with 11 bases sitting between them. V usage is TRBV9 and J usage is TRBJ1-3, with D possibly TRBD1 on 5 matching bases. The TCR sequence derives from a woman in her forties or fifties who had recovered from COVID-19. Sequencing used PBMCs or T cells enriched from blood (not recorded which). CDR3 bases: TGTGCCAGCAGCGCGCCCGGGGGTAACACCATATATTTT. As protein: CASSAPGGNTIYF.